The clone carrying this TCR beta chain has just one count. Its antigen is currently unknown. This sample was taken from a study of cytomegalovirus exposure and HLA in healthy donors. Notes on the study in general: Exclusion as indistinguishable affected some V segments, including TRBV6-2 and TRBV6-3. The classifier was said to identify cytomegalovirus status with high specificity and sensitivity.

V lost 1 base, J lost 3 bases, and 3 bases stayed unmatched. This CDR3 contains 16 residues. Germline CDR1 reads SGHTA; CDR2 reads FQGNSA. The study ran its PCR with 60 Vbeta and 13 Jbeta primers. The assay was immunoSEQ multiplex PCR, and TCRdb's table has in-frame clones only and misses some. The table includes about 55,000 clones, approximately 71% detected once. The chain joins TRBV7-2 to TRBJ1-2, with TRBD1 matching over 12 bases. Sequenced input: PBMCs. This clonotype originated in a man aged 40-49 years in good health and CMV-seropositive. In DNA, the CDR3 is TGTGCCAGCAGCTTAGGGGGGACAGGGGGCGACTATGGCTACACCTTC. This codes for CASSLGGTGGDYGYTF.